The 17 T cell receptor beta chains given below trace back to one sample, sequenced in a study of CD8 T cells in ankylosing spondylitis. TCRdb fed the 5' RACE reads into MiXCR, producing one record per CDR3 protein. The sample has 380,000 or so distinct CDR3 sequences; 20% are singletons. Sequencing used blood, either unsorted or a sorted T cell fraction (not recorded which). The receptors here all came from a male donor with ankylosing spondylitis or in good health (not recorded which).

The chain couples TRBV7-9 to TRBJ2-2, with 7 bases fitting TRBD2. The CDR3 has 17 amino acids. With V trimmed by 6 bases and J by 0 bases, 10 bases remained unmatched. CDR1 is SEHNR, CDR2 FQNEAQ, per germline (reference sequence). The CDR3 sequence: CASSHTPGGSNTGELFF. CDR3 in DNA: TGTGCCAGCAGTCATACGCCCGGGGGGTCGAACACCGGGGAGCTGTTTTTT.

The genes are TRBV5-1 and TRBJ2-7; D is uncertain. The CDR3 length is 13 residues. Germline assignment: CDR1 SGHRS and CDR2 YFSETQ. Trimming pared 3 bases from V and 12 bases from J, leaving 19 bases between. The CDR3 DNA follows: TGCGCCAGCAGCTCCTACCCCCAGTCTCAACGGTACTTC. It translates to CASSSYPQSQRYF.

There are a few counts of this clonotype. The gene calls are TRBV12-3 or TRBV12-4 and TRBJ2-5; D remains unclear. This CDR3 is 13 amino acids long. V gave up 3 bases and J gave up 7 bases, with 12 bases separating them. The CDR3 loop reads CASSLNHLGTQYF. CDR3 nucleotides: TGTGCCAGCAGTTTGAATCACCTTGGGACCCAGTACTTC.

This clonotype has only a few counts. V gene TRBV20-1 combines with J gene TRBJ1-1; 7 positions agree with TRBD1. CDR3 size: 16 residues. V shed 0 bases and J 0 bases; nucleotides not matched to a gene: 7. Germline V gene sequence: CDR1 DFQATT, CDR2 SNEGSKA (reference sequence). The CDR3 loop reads CSARDQEGALNTEAFF. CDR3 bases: TGCAGTGCTAGAGATCAGGAGGGGGCTTTGAACACTGAAGCTTTCTTT.

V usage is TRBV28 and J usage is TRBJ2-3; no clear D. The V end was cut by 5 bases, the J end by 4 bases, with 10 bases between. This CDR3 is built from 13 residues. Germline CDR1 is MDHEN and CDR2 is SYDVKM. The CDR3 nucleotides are TGTGCCAGCAGTCCCGCCGGGCCAGATACGCAGTATTTT. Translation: CASSPAGPDTQYF.

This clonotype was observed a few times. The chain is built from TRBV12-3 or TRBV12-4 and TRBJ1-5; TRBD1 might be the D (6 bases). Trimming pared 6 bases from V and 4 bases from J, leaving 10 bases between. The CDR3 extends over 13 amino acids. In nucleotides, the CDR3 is TGTGCCAGCAGAGGGACACTGAATCAGCCCCAGCATTTT. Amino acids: CASRGTLNQPQHF.

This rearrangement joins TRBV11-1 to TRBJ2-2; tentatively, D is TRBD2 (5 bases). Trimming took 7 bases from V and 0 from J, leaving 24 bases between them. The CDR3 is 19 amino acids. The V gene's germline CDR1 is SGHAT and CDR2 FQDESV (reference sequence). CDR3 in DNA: TGTGCCAGCATCCCCACGCTTCTAGCTGGAGACGCGAACACCGGGGAGCTGTTTTTT. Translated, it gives CASIPTLLAGDANTGELFF.

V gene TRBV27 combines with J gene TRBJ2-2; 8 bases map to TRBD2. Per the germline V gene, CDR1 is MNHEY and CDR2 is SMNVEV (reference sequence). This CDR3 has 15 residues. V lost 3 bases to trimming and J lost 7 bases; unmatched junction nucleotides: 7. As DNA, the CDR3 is TGTGCCAGCAGTTTGGGCGGGGGGTATAGCGGGGAGCTGTTTTTT. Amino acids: CASSLGGGYSGELFF.

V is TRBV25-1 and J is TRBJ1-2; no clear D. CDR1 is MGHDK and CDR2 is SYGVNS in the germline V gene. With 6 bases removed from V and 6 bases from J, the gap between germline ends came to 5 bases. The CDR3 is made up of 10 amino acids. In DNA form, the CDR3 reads TGTGCCAGCAGGACGCATGGCTACACCTTC. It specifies CASRTHGYTF.

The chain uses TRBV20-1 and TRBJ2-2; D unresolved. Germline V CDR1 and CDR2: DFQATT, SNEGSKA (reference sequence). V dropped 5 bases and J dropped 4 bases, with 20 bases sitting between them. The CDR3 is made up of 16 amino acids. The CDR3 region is CSAGPEGIPSTGELFF. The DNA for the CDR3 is TGCAGTGCTGGACCCGAAGGGATACCAAGCACCGGGGAGCTGTTTTTT.

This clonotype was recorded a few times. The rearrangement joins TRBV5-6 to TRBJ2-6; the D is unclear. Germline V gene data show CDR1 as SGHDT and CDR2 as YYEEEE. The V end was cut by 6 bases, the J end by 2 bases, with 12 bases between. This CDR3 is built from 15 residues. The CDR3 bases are TGTGCCAGCAACTACGAACTTGCTGGGGCCAACGTCCTGACTTTC. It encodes CASNYELAGANVLTF.

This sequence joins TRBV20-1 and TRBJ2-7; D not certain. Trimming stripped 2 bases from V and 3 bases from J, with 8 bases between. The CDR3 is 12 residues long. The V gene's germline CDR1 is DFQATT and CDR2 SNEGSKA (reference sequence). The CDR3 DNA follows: TGCAGTGCTAGACCGTTCAACTACGAGCAGTACTTC. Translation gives CSARPFNYEQYF.

The CDR3 spells CASSLSPETVTYEQYF. In DNA form, the CDR3 reads TGCGCCAGCAGCTTGTCCCCGGAGACAGTTACCTACGAGCAGTACTTC. The chain combines TRBV5-1 with TRBJ2-7; tentative D call: TRBD1 (5 bases). The ends were cut back, 1 base at V and 2 bases at J, with 16 bases in the middle. The CDR3 runs 16 residues. Germline V gene data show CDR1 as SGHRS and CDR2 as YFSETQ.

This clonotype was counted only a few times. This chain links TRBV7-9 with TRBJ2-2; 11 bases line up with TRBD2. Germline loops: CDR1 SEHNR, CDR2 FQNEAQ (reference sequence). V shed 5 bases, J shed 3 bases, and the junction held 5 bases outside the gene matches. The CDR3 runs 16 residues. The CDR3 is CASSHTSGGYTGELFF. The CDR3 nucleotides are TGTGCCAGCAGCCACACTAGCGGGGGATACACCGGGGAGCTGTTTTTT.

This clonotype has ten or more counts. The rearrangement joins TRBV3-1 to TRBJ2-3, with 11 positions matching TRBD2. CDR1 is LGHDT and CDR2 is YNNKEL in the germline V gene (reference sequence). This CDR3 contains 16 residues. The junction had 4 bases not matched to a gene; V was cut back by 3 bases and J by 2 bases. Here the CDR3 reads CASSQPGLAATDTQYF. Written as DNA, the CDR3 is TGTGCCAGCAGCCAGCCGGGACTAGCGGCCACAGATACGCAGTATTTT.

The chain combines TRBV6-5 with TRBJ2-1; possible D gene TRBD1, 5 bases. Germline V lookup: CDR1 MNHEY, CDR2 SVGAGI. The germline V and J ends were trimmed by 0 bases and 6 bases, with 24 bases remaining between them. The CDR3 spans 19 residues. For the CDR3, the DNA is TGTGCCAGCAGTTACTCGACCCCCAGGGCCAGGGTAGGCCCCAATGAGCAGTTCTTC. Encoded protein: CASSYSTPRARVGPNEQFF.

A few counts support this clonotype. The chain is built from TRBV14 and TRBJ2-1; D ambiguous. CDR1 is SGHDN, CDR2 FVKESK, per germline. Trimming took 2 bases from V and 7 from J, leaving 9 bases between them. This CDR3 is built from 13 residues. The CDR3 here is CASSQSPPNEQFF. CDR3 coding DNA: TGTGCCAGCAGCCAATCCCCCCCAAATGAGCAGTTCTTC.